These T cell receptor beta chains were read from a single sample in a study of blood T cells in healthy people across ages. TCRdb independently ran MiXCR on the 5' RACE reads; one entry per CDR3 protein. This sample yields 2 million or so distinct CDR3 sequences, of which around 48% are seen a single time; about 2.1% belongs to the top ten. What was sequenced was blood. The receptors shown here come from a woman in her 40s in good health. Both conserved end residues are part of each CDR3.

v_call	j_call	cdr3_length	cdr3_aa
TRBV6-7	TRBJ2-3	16	CASRSTATQIRSIKYF
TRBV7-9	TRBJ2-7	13	CASSPTAEDEQYF
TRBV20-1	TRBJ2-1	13	CRVSKGVINEQFF
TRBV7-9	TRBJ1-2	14	CASSSRQGVNGYTF
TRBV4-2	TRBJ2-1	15	CASRVGTTTYNEQFF
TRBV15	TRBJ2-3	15	CATSPRQGRTDTQYF
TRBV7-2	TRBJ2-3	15	CASSLGPPGTDTQYF
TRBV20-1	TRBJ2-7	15	CSARDAGTGAYEQYF
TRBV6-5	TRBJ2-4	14	CASSEGQPHNIQYF
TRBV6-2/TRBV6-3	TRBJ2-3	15	CASSTGTTNTDTQYF
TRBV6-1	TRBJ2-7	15	CASSDSPLGSYEQYF
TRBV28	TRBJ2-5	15	CASSFWTDRRETQYF
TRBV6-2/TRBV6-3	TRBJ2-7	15	CASSYSGDSRVVQYF
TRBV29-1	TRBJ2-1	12	CSADRGWDEQFF
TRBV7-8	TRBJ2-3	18	CASSLSTGLDGHADTQYF
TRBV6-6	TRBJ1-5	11	CASGEDQPQHF
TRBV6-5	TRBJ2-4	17	CASSYSQMRGSKNIQYF
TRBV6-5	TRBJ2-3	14	CASSYRGPPDTQYF
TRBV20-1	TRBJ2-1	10	CSPHPHEQFF
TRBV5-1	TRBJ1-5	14	CASSWGPGVQPQHF
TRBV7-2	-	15	CASSPGGTGAYEQYF
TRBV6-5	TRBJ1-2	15	CASTRWTADNYGYTF
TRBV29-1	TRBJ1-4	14	CSVMGQATNEKLFF
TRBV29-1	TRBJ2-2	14	CSVDTGGAPGELFF
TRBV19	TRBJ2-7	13	CASSEPHSYEQYF
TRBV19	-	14	CASSTTGQSYEQYF
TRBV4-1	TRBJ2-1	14	CASSQVLGLNEQFF
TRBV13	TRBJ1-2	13	CASSIAQFDGYTF
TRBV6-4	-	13	CASAREETYEQYF
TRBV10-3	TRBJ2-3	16	CAISESTAPSTDTQYF
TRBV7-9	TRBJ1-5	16	CASSLALDRGHQPQHF
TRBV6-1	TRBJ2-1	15	CASSEVPGQYNEQFF
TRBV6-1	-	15	CASSEQAGSSYEQYF
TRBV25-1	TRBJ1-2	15	CASSESGAQSYGYTF
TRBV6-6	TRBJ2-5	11	CASTQSQTQYF
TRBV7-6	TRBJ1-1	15	CASSLGDLRNTEAFF
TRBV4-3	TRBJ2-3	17	CVSSHVSSTGFKDTQYF
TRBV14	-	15	CASSQARSSYNEQYF
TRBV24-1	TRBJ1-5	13	CATSGRVRERQHF
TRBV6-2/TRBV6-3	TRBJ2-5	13	CASGSGSGETQYF
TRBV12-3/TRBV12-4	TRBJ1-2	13	CASSSGLSRGYTF
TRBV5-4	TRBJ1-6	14	CASSLLPANSPLHF